This is a list of T cell receptor beta chains from one sample in a study of OX40 agonist ivuxolimab in advanced cancers. Assay: immunoSEQ multiplex PCR; the TCRdb copy retains only in-frame clones and omits some. The table records 50,000 to 70,000 clones, around 85% of them present only once. Sequencing used CD4+ or CD8+ T cells sorted from blood, obtained in a trial of the OX40 agonist ivuxolimab. Receptor source: an adult with an advanced solid tumor such as melanoma, head and neck, liver or kidney cancer. Each CDR3 is given with its conserved first and last residue. D genes are given only for firm matches. The listing skips clone size in some rows; elsewhere it reads once, few, many or a size class.

len,d_gene,j_gene,v_gene,abundance,CDR3nt,CDR3aa
15,-,TRBJ1-2,TRBV19,once,TGTGCCAGTAGACCCGAGGGTTGGCTCATCGATGGCTACACCTTC,CASRPEGWLIDGYTF
20,-,TRBJ1-2,TRBV4-1,-,TGCGCCAGCAGCCAAGAAGGACAGCTACACAGGGTTAAAGAGAACTATGGCTACACCTTC,CASSQEGQLHRVKENYGYTF
16,TRBD2,TRBJ2-3,TRBV9,once,TGTGCCAGCAGCGCCCTTGGTGGGGGGGACACAGATACGCAGTATTTT,CASSALGGGDTDTQYF
14,-,TRBJ2-2,TRBV27,-,TGTGCCAGCAGTTACCCGGATGGGACCGGGGAGCTGTTTTTT,CASSYPDGTGELFF
14,-,TRBJ1-2,TRBV10-3,few,TGTGCCATCAGTGATTGGGGGGCAAGATATGGCTACACCTTC,CAISDWGARYGYTF
14,-,TRBJ2-7,TRBV10-3,-,TGTGCCATCAGTGTTACTGGGCTCTCCTACGAGCAGTACTTC,CAISVTGLSYEQYF
12,-,TRBJ2-7,TRBV9,-,TGTGCCAGCAGCCAAGCCTTAGGCGAGCAGTACTTC,CASSQALGEQYF
14,TRBD1,TRBJ1-1,TRBV5-5,-,TGTGCCAGCAGCACGGGACAGACGAACACTGAAGCTTTCTTT,CASSTGQTNTEAFF
17,-,TRBJ2-1,TRBV27,-,TGTGCCAGCAGTCACCCTCCCTGGGGGTTCAAAAACAATGAGCAGTTCTTC,CASSHPPWGFKNNEQFF
15,TRBD1,TRBJ2-1,TRBV7-3,-,TGTGCCAGCAGCTTAAAAGACAGGGTACAGAATGAGCAGTTCTTC,CASSLKDRVQNEQFF
12,-,TRBJ2-3,TRBV19,-,TGTGCCAGTTCTGCTCACACAGATACGCAGTATTTT,CASSAHTDTQYF
16,TRBD1,TRBJ2-2,TRBV7-6,-,TGTGCCAGCAGCCCGAACGACAGGGGGAACACCGGGGAGCTGTTTTTT,CASSPNDRGNTGELFF
11,-,TRBJ1-5,TRBV28,-,TGTGCCACCGGTTTCAATCAGCCCCAGCATTTT,CATGFNQPQHF
14,-,TRBJ1-2,TRBV9,-,TGTGCCAGCAGCGCCGACCCTGCTAACTATGGCTACACCTTC,CASSADPANYGYTF
15,-,TRBJ2-3,TRBV4-1,-,TGCGCCAGCAGCCGCGTCCTATCTAGCACAGATACGCAGTATTTT,CASSRVLSSTDTQYF
13,TRBD2,TRBJ2-7,TRBV4-1,-,TGCGCCAGCAGCCAAGGGCGGGGGATCGAGCAGTACTTC,CASSQGRGIEQYF
12,-,TRBJ1-2,TRBV5-6,-,TGTGCCAGCACCCTGGCCTTTTATGGCTACACCTTC,CASTLAFYGYTF
14,TRBD1,TRBJ1-2,TRBV29-1,once,TGCAGCGCACCGGGACAGGGACCAAACTATGGCTACACCTTC,CSAPGQGPNYGYTF
12,-,TRBJ1-1,TRBV25-1,-,TGTGCCAGCACCGATGGGGACACTGAAGCTTTCTTT,CASTDGDTEAFF
15,-,TRBJ1-1,TRBV18,few,TGTGCCAGCTCACCAACATCTTTTCAGAACACTGAAGCTTTCTTT,CASSPTSFQNTEAFF
16,-,TRBJ2-7,TRBV4-2,-,TGTGCCAGCAGCCAAGAAGGGACACCGATCTCCTACGAGCAGTACTTC,CASSQEGTPISYEQYF
14,TRBD1,TRBJ1-2,TRBV10-1,-,TGCGCCAGCTCCGGGACAGGGGGTGCTTATGGCTACACCTTC,CASSGTGGAYGYTF
15,TRBD1,TRBJ2-7,TRBV7-8,-,TGTGCCAGCAGCTTAGTTGGGACAGGTTACTACGAGCAGTACTTC,CASSLVGTGYYEQYF
17,-,TRBJ2-7,TRBV4-1,-,TGCGCCAGCAGCCAAGTCGGTCGGGGGATAATGACCTACGAGCAGTACTTC,CASSQVGRGIMTYEQYF
14,-,TRBJ2-7,TRBV4-3,once,TGCGCCAGCAGCCAAGATCTCGGGGGCTACGAGCAGTACTTC,CASSQDLGGYEQYF
10,-,TRBJ1-1,TRBV29-1,-,TGCAGCGTTGTTTTGACTGAAGCTTTCTTT,CSVVLTEAFF
16,TRBD2,TRBJ2-2,TRBV7-9,-,TGTGCCAGCAGCTTAATACTAGCGGGGGCCACCGGGGAGCTGTTTTTT,CASSLILAGATGELFF
14,-,TRBJ2-2,TRBV5-4,-,TGTGCCAGCAGCCATACAGGGTTCGCCGGGGAGCTGTTTTTT,CASSHTGFAGELFF
14,TRBD2,TRBJ2-3,TRBV6-5,-,TGTGCCAGCAGGCCTAGCGGGGGGCGGGATACGCAGTATTTT,CASRPSGGRDTQYF
16,-,TRBJ1-1,TRBV6-5,-,TGTGCCAGCAGTTATTTGAATGAAGGGGGGAACACTGAAGCTTTCTTT,CASSYLNEGGNTEAFF
13,-,TRBJ1-4,TRBV9,-,TGTGCCAGCTCAGTCTCAACTAATGAAAAACTGTTTTTT,CASSVSTNEKLFF
15,-,TRBJ1-1,TRBV29-1,-,TGCAGCTACATCAATCCCGGGACCAAACTATCTGAAGCTTTCTTT,CSYINPGTKLSEAFF
17,-,TRBJ2-1,TRBV11-2,-,TGTGCCAGCAGCTTAGAATCGCGGCAACTCCTAACTAATGAGCAGTTCTTC,CASSLESRQLLTNEQFF
14,-,TRBJ2-7,TRBV7-3,-,TGTGCCAGCAGCTTTGGACTCGAAGTCTCCGAGCAGTACTTC,CASSFGLEVSEQYF
15,-,TRBJ2-5,TRBV18,-,TGTGCCAGCTCACCTGTTTCAGGGATACGAGAGACCCAGTACTTC,CASSPVSGIRETQYF
17,-,TRBJ1-5,TRBV5-6,-,TGTGCCAGCAGCTTGGCAACCTCAGGGGATTGGGATCAGCCCCAGCATTTT,CASSLATSGDWDQPQHF
16,-,TRBJ2-7,TRBV7-9,-,TGTGCCAGCAGCTTAGGCGCAGGGATTATGCGGTACGAGCAGTACTTC,CASSLGAGIMRYEQYF
14,-,TRBJ2-3,TRBV4-1,-,TGCGCCAGCAGCGACCCATGGGGGCAGGGTACGCAGTATTTT,CASSDPWGQGTQYF
14,-,TRBJ1-2,TRBV5-1,-,TGCGCCAGCAGCTTGGAACCGGGAAGGTATGGCTACACCTTC,CASSLEPGRYGYTF
15,-,TRBJ2-7,TRBV6-5,-,TGTGCCAGCAGCTGGTGGGGGGCCCACTCCTACGAGCAGTACTTC,CASSWWGAHSYEQYF
14,-,TRBJ1-2,TRBV27,once,TGTGCCAGCAGTCCATGGACGCGGGGCTATGGCTACACCTTC,CASSPWTRGYGYTF
14,-,TRBJ2-5,TRBV11-2,-,TGTGCCAGCAGCTTCCCTAGGGGGACACCAGCCCAGTACTTC,CASSFPRGTPAQYF
15,TRBD2,TRBJ2-5,TRBV19,-,TGTGCCAGTTCGGTGGGCGCGGGGGGGGAAGAGACCCAGTACTTC,CASSVGAGGEETQYF
15,TRBD1,TRBJ1-1,TRBV28,-,TGTGCCAGCAGCCTGGACAGGGGGTCGAACACTGAAGCTTTCTTT,CASSLDRGSNTEAFF
14,TRBD2,TRBJ2-7,TRBV2,-,TGTGCCAGGGGAGGGACCTCTCGCGCCTACGAGCAGTACTTC,CARGGTSRAYEQYF
13,-,TRBJ2-7,TRBV11-2,-,TGTGCCAGCAGCTTAGGTATGGGGGGCGAGCAGTACTTC,CASSLGMGGEQYF
13,-,TRBJ2-7,TRBV6-1,-,TGTGCCAGCAGTGAAGCGGCAGCCTACGAGCAGTACTTC,CASSEAAAYEQYF
15,-,TRBJ2-1,TRBV5-1,-,TGCGCCAGCAGCTTGCTAGTGGGGGGCGGGGATGAGCAGTTCTTC,CASSLLVGGGDEQFF
14,-,TRBJ1-5,TRBV28,-,TGTGCCAGCAGTTTACTCATTAGCAATCAGCCCCAGCATTTT,CASSLLISNQPQHF
16,-,TRBJ1-3,TRBV10-3,once,TGTGCCATCAGTGAGTCCCAGGGGTTGTCTGGAAACACCATATATTTT,CAISESQGLSGNTIYF
16,-,TRBJ2-3,TRBV5-4,few,TGTGCCAGCAGCCCCGCCGTAGTGGGGGGCACAGATACGCAGTATTTT,CASSPAVVGGTDTQYF
12,-,TRBJ2-2,TRBV5-1,-,TGCGCCACCCCGGGGAGGACCGGGGAGCTGTTTTTT,CATPGRTGELFF